The 18 T cell receptor beta chains below come from one sample, sequenced in a study of PD-1 blockade in classical Hodgkin lymphoma. The time point was: cycle 4 day 1 (C4D1), after more than five weeks of nivolumab. Every one of the patients relapsed after autologous stem cell transplantation (brentuximab vedotin exposure was variable). The repertoire was sequenced with immunoSEQ multiplex PCR; TCRdb's copy has only in-frame clones and lacks some. The repertoire has some 17,000 clones, about 65% of them found once; the top ten carry 6% to 8%. The input for sequencing was peripheral blood mononuclear cells (PBMCs), taken before the fourth cycle of nivolumab. Source of these receptors: a human donor with classical Hodgkin lymphoma.

In its sample, this clone ranks as medium-sized (0.01 to 0.1%). This chain connects TRBV9 to TRBJ2-7, with D perhaps TRBD2 (5 bases). The CDR3 sequence is 15 residues long. The germline CDR1 and CDR2 sequences are SGDLS and YYNGEE. Deletions cut 4 bases from V and 6 bases from J, with 20 bases between. The CDR3 DNA reads TGTGCCAGCAGCTTAGGACTCCCAGGTTTCGCCGAGCAGTACTTC. It translates to CASSLGLPGFAEQYF.

Only a few counts were recorded for this clone. The chain links TRBV27 to TRBJ2-1, with TRBD2 identical over 8 bases. Looked up from germline, CDR1 is MNHEY and CDR2 is SMNVEV (reference sequence). V lost 1 base, J lost 0 bases, and 5 bases stayed unmatched. This CDR3 spans 17 amino acids. The CDR3 DNA sequence: TGTGCCAGCAGTTTATGGTCGGCGGGAGGCTCCTACAATGAGCAGTTCTTC. It yields the protein CASSLWSAGGSYNEQFF.

The chain links TRBV6-5 to TRBJ2-7, with D hard to call. There are 13 residues in the CDR3. Germline lookup yields CDR1 MNHEY and CDR2 SVGAGI. The V gene lost 5 bases and the J gene lost 5 bases, with 13 bases spanning the gap. CDR3 bases: TGTGCCAGCAGTCGTGGGATCCCCAACGAGCAGTACTTC. Encoded protein: CASSRGIPNEQYF.

The CDR3 reads CASSLAGGPYNEQFF. The CDR3 DNA follows: TGTGCCAGCAGCTTAGCGGGAGGGCCCTACAATGAGCAGTTCTTC. The chain combines TRBV7-2 with TRBJ2-1; 7 positions match TRBD2. The CDR3 covers 15 residues. V shed 0 bases, J shed 2 bases, and the junction held 1 base outside the gene matches. Germline CDR1 is SGHTA and CDR2 is FQGNSA.

The V and J genes are TRBV2 and TRBJ2-1; D perhaps matches TRBD1 (6 bases). The V gene's germline CDR1 is SNHLY and CDR2 FYNNEI. Trimming took off 3 bases at V and 0 bases at J, with 9 bases between the two ends. This CDR3 is built from 15 residues. The CDR3 loop reads CASSEGARSYNEQFF. CDR3 in DNA: TGTGCCAGCAGTGAGGGGGCACGCTCCTACAATGAGCAGTTCTTC. Using reference TRBV2 and TRBJ2-1 for the parts outside the CDR3, the full variable domain is EPEVTQTPSHQVTQMGQEVILRCVPISNHLYFYWYRQILGQKVEFLVSFYNNEISEKSEIFDDQFSVERPDGSNFTLKIRSTKLEDSAMYFCASSEGARSYNEQFFGPGTRLTVL.

The chain uses TRBV14 and TRBJ2-7; TRBD2 aligns across 13 bases. This CDR3 spans 15 amino acids. Germline lookup yields CDR1 SGHDN and CDR2 FVKESK. V was clipped by 4 bases and J by 4 bases; unmatched bases: 4. Here the CDR3 DNA reads TGTGCCAGCAGCCGGCGACTAGCGGGAGGTTACGAGCAGTACTTC. Its translation is CASSRRLAGGYEQYF.

The V gene is TRBV5-5, the J gene TRBJ2-7; 7 positions match TRBD1. Germline values: CDR1 SGHKS, CDR2 YYEKEE (reference sequence). Trimming cost V 2 bases and J 6 bases; bases outside gene matches: 5. CDR3 length: 13 residues. The CDR3 here is CASSLNRGSEQYF. CDR3 coding DNA: TGTGCCAGCAGCTTAAACAGGGGATCCGAGCAGTACTTC.

This clone is labeled as medium-sized. The chain carries TRBV19 and TRBJ1-2; D remains ambiguous. The germline CDR1 and CDR2 sequences are LNHDA and SQIVND (reference sequence). V lost 0 bases and J 6 bases, leaving 17 bases between the germline ends. This CDR3 has 16 amino acids. The CDR3 region has the DNA TGTGCCAGTAGTATAGATGGAAACGGAGCCCTACATGGCTACACCTTC. Encoded protein: CASSIDGNGALHGYTF.

This sequence joins TRBV6-1 and TRBJ1-5, with 7 positions matching TRBD1. This CDR3 has 15 amino acids. V lost 8 bases to trimming and J lost 0 bases; unmatched junction nucleotides: 7. Germline V lookup: CDR1 MNHNS, CDR2 SASEGT. The CDR3: CASSNRGYSNQPQHF. CDR3 coding DNA: TGTGCCAGCTCCAACAGGGGATATAGCAATCAGCCCCAGCATTTT.

J is TRBJ2-3 and V is TRBV27; unclear D gene. Germline CDR1 reads MNHEY; CDR2 reads SMNVEV (reference sequence). V gave up 5 bases and J gave up 2 bases, with 14 bases separating them. CDR3 length: 15 amino acids. The CDR3 loop reads CASSAPLGNTDTQYF. The CDR3 nucleotides are TGTGCCAGCAGTGCTCCCTTGGGGAACACAGATACGCAGTATTTT.

This clone was detected only a few times. This chain joins TRBV6-1 and TRBJ2-3; 11 nucleotides match TRBD1. In germline, CDR1 is MNHNS, CDR2 SASEGT. This CDR3 has 15 amino acids. Germline trimming cut 3 bases from V and 5 bases from J; bases unmatched to any gene: 4. As DNA, the CDR3 is TGTGCCAGCAGTGATTGGACAGGGGGCTTAGATACGCAGTATTTT. Its protein is CASSDWTGGLDTQYF.

CDR3 sequence reads: CASRSLGQEYNEQFF. The CDR3 coding sequence is TGTGCCAGCAGATCTCTTGGGCAGGAATACAATGAGCAGTTCTTC. V gene TRBV27 combines with J gene TRBJ2-1; no firm D call. This CDR3 is built from 15 residues. Germline V lookup: CDR1 MNHEY, CDR2 SMNVEV (reference sequence). V lost 6 bases and J 4 bases, leaving 16 bases between the germline ends.

V usage is TRBV7-2 and J usage is TRBJ2-5; D is unresolved. The tail of the sequence fits TRBJ2-7 better, so the J call may be wrong. The CDR3 runs to 11 residues. The germline gives CDR1 SGHTA, CDR2 FQGNSA. The CDR3 sequence: CASSPGYEQYF. CDR3 in DNA: TGTGCCAGCAGCCCCGGGTACGAGCAGTACTTC.

This clone occurred a few times. The rearrangement links TRBV5-4 to TRBJ1-1; D unresolved. The CDR3 consists of 12 residues. Germline assignment: CDR1 SGHNT and CDR2 YYREEE (reference sequence). V was cut by 5 bases and J by 5 bases, with 10 bases left in between. The CDR3 here is CASSYSPTEAFF. CDR3 sequence (DNA): TGTGCCAGCAGTTACAGCCCTACTGAAGCTTTCTTT.

This clone has a single count. The chain employs TRBV5-4 and TRBJ1-2, with no clear D. Between the trimmed V and J ends, which lost 1 base and 5 bases, there was a span of 12 bases. The CDR3 covers 14 residues. Germline loops: CDR1 SGHNT, CDR2 YYREEE (reference sequence). This CDR3 reads CASSLSLSGYGYTF. CDR3 in DNA: TGTGCCAGCAGCTTGTCTCTCTCAGGATATGGCTACACCTTC.

The chain employs TRBV11-2 and TRBJ2-5, with 7 bases lining up with TRBD2. The J call may be in error: the DNA end matches TRBJ2-7 better. There are 16 residues in the CDR3. Germline CDR1 SGHAT, CDR2 FQNNGV. CDR3 coding DNA: TGTGCCAGCAGCTTAGACTTGTACGGGGGGAACTACGAGCAGTACTTC. Its protein is CASSLDLYGGNYEQYF.

V is TRBV10-3 and J is TRBJ1-1, with D uncertain. Germline V gene data show CDR1 as ENHRY and CDR2 as SYGVKD. The V gene lost 0 bases and the J gene lost 0 bases, with 5 bases spanning the gap. The CDR3 contains 14 residues. As DNA, the CDR3 is TGTGCCATCAGTGAGTCCGGCATGAACACTGAAGCTTTCTTT. Protein: CAISESGMNTEAFF.

There are a few counts of this clone. The chain combines TRBV10-1 with TRBJ2-1; 15 nucleotides match TRBD2. Germline V gives CDR1 WNHNN, CDR2 SYGVQD (reference sequence). Trimming took 7 bases from V and 7 from J; bases not matched to a gene: 14. The CDR3 length is 18 residues. For the CDR3, the DNA is TGCGCCAGCAAGGCGGGGACAGGCGGACTAGCGGGAGGGAATGAGCAGTTCTTC. Translating it yields CASKAGTGGLAGGNEQFF.